A selection of T cell receptor beta chains follows, all from one sample in a study of human T cells and chemical hapten exposure. TCRdb re-derived calls from the RACE reads in MiXCR, one entry per CDR3 protein. There are about 55,000 distinct CDR3 sequences in the sample; less than 10% occur only once, and about 1.7% lies in the top ten. Sample: whole blood, taken in connection with sensitization to the hapten diphenylcyclopropenone (DPC). The source of these receptors is a woman in her forties or fifties with alopecia areata. Some clones in this sample may be carry-over from other donors' samples. Each CDR3 is given with its conserved first and last residue. Fields, in order: D gene, V gene, J gene, clone size, CDR3 DNA, CDR3 protein. A D gene is named only where the DNA matches it firmly. For some rows the clone size is stated as once, few or many, or as a class when expanded; others skip it.

d_call: -; v_call: TRBV20-1; j_call: TRBJ1-6; clone_size: -; cdr3_nt: TGCAGTGCTAGAGATCAGGGCGGATTTAATTCACCCCTCCACTTT; cdr3_aa: CSARDQGGFNSPLHF
d_call: -; v_call: TRBV28; j_call: TRBJ1-4; clone_size: many; cdr3_nt: TGTGCCAGCAACGGACAGAATAATGAAAAACTGTTTTTT; cdr3_aa: CASNGQNNEKLFF
d_call: TRBD1; v_call: TRBV5-1; j_call: TRBJ1-2; clone_size: few; cdr3_nt: TGCGCCAGCAGCCGCACAGGGGCCTATGGCTACACCTTC; cdr3_aa: CASSRTGAYGYTF
d_call: TRBD2; v_call: TRBV19; j_call: TRBJ2-3; clone_size: many; cdr3_nt: TGTGCCAGTAGTATAGGAGCGGGAGTAACAGATACGCAGTATTTT; cdr3_aa: CASSIGAGVTDTQYF
d_call: -; v_call: TRBV9; j_call: TRBJ2-1; clone_size: few; cdr3_nt: TGTGCCAGCAGCGTAGAGTGGAGGGCCTACAATGAGCAGTTCTTC; cdr3_aa: CASSVEWRAYNEQFF
d_call: -; v_call: TRBV7-2; j_call: TRBJ1-3; clone_size: few; cdr3_nt: TGTGCCAGCAGCGGAGGGAACGAAAACACCATATATTTT; cdr3_aa: CASSGGNENTIYF
d_call: -; v_call: TRBV6-6; j_call: TRBJ2-2; clone_size: -; cdr3_nt: TGTGCCAGCAGTTATACCCAGCCCAACACCGGGGAGCTGTTTTTT; cdr3_aa: CASSYTQPNTGELFF
d_call: -; v_call: TRBV5-4; j_call: TRBJ2-6; clone_size: few; cdr3_nt: TGTGCCAGCACCTCCCCTTCTGGGGCCAACGTCCTGACTTTC; cdr3_aa: CASTSPSGANVLTF
d_call: TRBD1; v_call: TRBV28; j_call: TRBJ2-7; clone_size: many; cdr3_nt: TGTGCCAGCAGTCGGACAGGGAATAACGACGAGCAGTACTTC; cdr3_aa: CASSRTGNNDEQYF
d_call: -; v_call: TRBV7-2; j_call: TRBJ1-1; clone_size: -; cdr3_nt: TGTGCCAGCAGCCGCGGGCTGAGGGCGGTCAACACTGAAGCTTTCTTT; cdr3_aa: CASSRGLRAVNTEAFF
d_call: TRBD1; v_call: TRBV5-6; j_call: TRBJ1-1; clone_size: few; cdr3_nt: TGTGCCAGCAGCATCGACAGGGGGCCATTCATGAACACTGAAGCTTTCTTT; cdr3_aa: CASSIDRGPFMNTEAFF